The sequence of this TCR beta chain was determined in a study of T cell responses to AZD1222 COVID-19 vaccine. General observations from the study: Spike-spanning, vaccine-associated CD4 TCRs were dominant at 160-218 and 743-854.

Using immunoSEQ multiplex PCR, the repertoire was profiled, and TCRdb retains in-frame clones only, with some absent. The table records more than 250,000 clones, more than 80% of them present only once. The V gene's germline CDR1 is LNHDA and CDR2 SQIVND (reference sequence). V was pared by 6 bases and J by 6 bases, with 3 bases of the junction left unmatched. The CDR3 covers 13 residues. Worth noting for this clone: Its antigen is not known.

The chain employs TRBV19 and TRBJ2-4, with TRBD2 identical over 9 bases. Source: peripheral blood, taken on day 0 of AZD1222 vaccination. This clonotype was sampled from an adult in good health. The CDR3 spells CASSSSGINIQYF. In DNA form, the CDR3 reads TGTGCCAGTAGCTCTAGCGGGATAAACATTCAGTACTTC.